These T cell receptor beta chains were read from a single sample in a study of early T cells in non-severe SARS-CoV-2 infection. TCRdb recomputed calls from the 5' RACE reads with MiXCR, one row per CDR3 protein. The sample records roughly 80,000 distinct CDR3 sequences, more than 13% being singletons. Sequencing input: whole blood. The receptors derive from an adult who was a healthcare worker with PCR-confirmed SARS-CoV-2 infection or an uninfected control (not recorded which). The CDR3 runs from the conserved cysteine through the conserved F or W. D genes are given only for firm matches. Clone size is not always given. Where it is, it says once, few, many or a class for expanded clones.

>many|TRBV6-1|TRBJ2-7|NA
TGTGCCAGCGCCCTGAGCGGCGGGGTCTCCTACGAGCAGTACTTC
CASALSGGVSYEQYF
>NA|TRBV7-2|TRBJ2-2|TRBD2
TGTGCCAGCAGCGTAGCGGGCACGTCACCCGGGGAGCTGTTTTTT
CASSVAGTSPGELFF
>few|TRBV6-1|TRBJ1-6|NA
TGTGCCAGCACGGGCCAACAAAATTCACCCCTCCACTTT
CASTGQQNSPLHF
>many|TRBV12-3/TRBV12-4|TRBJ2-5|NA
TGTGCCAGCAGTTTCGAGGGACCGGAGACCCAGTACTTC
CASSFEGPETQYF
>few|TRBV6-1|TRBJ1-1|TRBD1
TGTGCCAGCAACTTAAGGGCCGGGACAGGGACTGAAGCTTTCTTT
CASNLRAGTGTEAFF
>many|TRBV6-5|TRBJ2-7|TRBD2
TGTGCCAGCAGTTACTCGATCGGGAGGGCGGGACTTGGTGAGCAGTACTTC
CASSYSIGRAGLGEQYF
>NA|TRBV29-1|TRBJ2-1|TRBD2
TGCAGCGTCCCCCGGGGGGATGACTACAATGAGCAGTTCTTC
CSVPRGDDYNEQFF
>few|TRBV13|TRBJ2-3|NA
TGTGCCAGCAGCTCAGGTGGGAGAGGGGATACGCAGTATTTT
CASSSGGRGDTQYF
>NA|TRBV19|TRBJ1-5|NA
TGTGCCAGTAGTATAGTTGCAGGGAGACAGCCCCAGCATTTT
CASSIVAGRQPQHF
>many|TRBV29-1|TRBJ1-1|NA
TGCAGCGTTGAGGCAGCCATGAACACTGAAGCTTTCTTT
CSVEAAMNTEAFF
>NA|TRBV28|TRBJ1-3|NA
TGTGCCAGCAGTTTTACGGGGTCATCCGGAAACACTATATATTTT
CASSFTGSSGNTIYF
>few|TRBV19|TRBJ1-5|TRBD1
TGTGCCACCGCACAGGGGGCACGGCAGCCCCAGCATTTT
CATAQGARQPQHF
>many|TRBV12-3/TRBV12-4|TRBJ2-7|NA
TGTGCCAGCAGTTTCCGTGGACGGGCGGCCTACGAGCAGTACTTC
CASSFRGRAAYEQYF
>NA|TRBV28|TRBJ2-7|NA
TGTGCCAGCGCGCCCGGGGGAACCTACGAGCAGTACTTC
CASAPGGTYEQYF
>NA|TRBV5-1|TRBJ2-1|NA
TGCGCCAGCAGCTTGGGACAGGGAGGTGTCGATGAGCAGTTCTTC
CASSLGQGGVDEQFF
>many|TRBV24-1|TRBJ2-1|TRBD1
TGTGCCACCAGTGATCCCTCCGGGACAGGGGTTCGGAGCGATGAGCAGTTCTTC
CATSDPSGTGVRSDEQFF
>NA|TRBV9|TRBJ2-2|NA
TGTGCCAGCAGTATAGGACCGAACACCGGGGAGCTGTTTTTT
CASSIGPNTGELFF
>few|TRBV19|TRBJ2-3|NA
TGTGCCAGTAGTCTCACGTCACAGGATCGCACAGATACGCAGTATTTT
CASSLTSQDRTDTQYF
>NA|TRBV7-3|TRBJ1-1|TRBD1
TGTGCCAGCGCAGGGACAGCCAACACTGAAGCTTTCTTT
CASAGTANTEAFF
>few|TRBV10-1|TRBJ2-1|NA
TGCGCCAGCAGTGAGTCAGGGACACTCGAGCAGTTCTTC
CASSESGTLEQFF